Following are 31 T cell receptor delta chains from one sample sequenced in a study of gamma-delta T cells after stem cell transplantation. TCRdb re-called the RT-PCR reads with CATT. The sample holds under 2,000 delta-chain clones, approximately 15% seen once. The material sequenced was gamma-delta T cells. Receptor source: a human donor. It is not recorded whose cells these are; they may come from a transplant donor.

The V call is TRAV29/DV5, the J call TRDJ1; 8 bases line up with TRDD3. TCRdb leaves out the J gene; it was filled in here by matching the DNA to germline. The CDR3 has 17 residues. Germline assignment: CDR1 NSMFDY and CDR2 ISSIKDK. With V trimmed by 2 bases and J by 1 base, 13 bases remained unmatched. The CDR3 is CAARSKGIRRGTDKLIF. CDR3 DNA: TGTGCAGCAAGATCAAAAGGGATACGCCGGGGCACCGATAAACTCATCTTT.

The chain uses TRDV2 and TRDJ1, with a possible D match to TRDD3 (6 bases). Per germline, CDR1 GEAIGNYY and CDR2 EKD. The CDR3 contains 15 residues. V lost 0 bases to trimming and J lost 0 bases, with 10 bases between them. The CDR3: CACDTVWGHTDKLIF. CDR3 sequence (DNA): TGTGCCTGTGACACCGTCTGGGGACACACCGATAAACTCATCTTT.

A word on this clone: This may be a read error: a much more frequent sequence differs by one nucleotide. Within the sample, other DNA sequences also encode this same CDR3. V and J are TRDV2 and TRDJ1, with 7 bases aligning to TRDD3. After removal of 3 bases from V and 3 bases from J, the junction contained 15 bases not matched to a gene. The CDR3 runs 17 residues. Per the germline V gene, CDR1 is GEAIGNYY and CDR2 is EKD. The CDR3 region is CACDAVLGTSTPDKLIF. CDR3 DNA: TGTGCCTGTGACGCAGTACTGGGGACCAGCACTCCCGATAAACTCATCTTT.

This clone qualifies as hyperexpanded. In the same sample, other DNA sequences code for this CDR3. The gene calls are TRDV2 and TRDJ1, with 9 bases fitting TRDD3. The CDR3 is 15 amino acids. Germline V gives CDR1 GEAIGNYY, CDR2 EKD. J gave up 0 bases and V 3 bases, and 4 bases lay outside the gene matches. In nucleotides, the CDR3 is TGTGCCTGTGACCCCTGGGGGATCAACACCGATAAACTCATCTTT. It is translated as CACDPWGINTDKLIF.

The gene calls are TRDV2 and TRDJ1, with D unresolved. Germline CDR1 and CDR2: GEAIGNYY and EKD. The CDR3 spans 14 residues. Trimming left V 3 bases short and J 0 bases short, with 10 bases between. The chain's CDR3 is CACDDLRYTDKLIF. The CDR3 DNA sequence: TGTGCCTGTGACGACCTCAGGTACACCGATAAACTCATCTTT.

This clone is categorized as large. Other nucleotide sequences in the sample specify the same CDR3. The V call is TRDV2, the J call TRDJ1, with 12 nucleotides matching TRDD3. This CDR3 has 18 amino acids. After removal of 3 bases from V and 4 bases from J, the junction contained 14 bases not matched to a gene. The germline V gene encodes CDR1 GEAIGNYY and CDR2 EKD. The CDR3: CACDVLGDTMVASDKLIF. DNA of the CDR3: TGTGCCTGTGACGTACTGGGGGATACCATGGTCGCAAGCGATAAACTCATCTTT.

This clone showed up just once. This rearrangement joins TRDV2 to TRDJ3, with 7 bases aligning to TRDD3. TCRdb lists no J gene, so it was determined here by aligning the DNA to germline. This CDR3 comprises 19 residues. Germline lookup yields CDR1 GEAIGNYY and CDR2 EKD. Losses at the gene ends were 1 base for V and 0 bases for J; bases not matched to a gene: 8. In DNA form, the CDR3 reads TGTGCCTGTGACACGGCTGGGGGCCGCAGCTCCTGGGACACCCGACAGATGTTTTTC. Residues: CACDTAGGRSSWDTRQMFF.

V gene TRDV1 combines with J gene TRDJ1; weak D call: TRDD2 (6 bases). Germline V lookup: CDR1 TSWWSYY, CDR2 QGS. The V end lost 3 bases, the J end lost 3 bases, and 20 bases lay between the germline ends. CDR3 length: 17 residues. CDR3 residues: CALGDPPSIPFADKLIF. CDR3 bases: TGTGCTCTTGGGGACCCGCCTTCCATCCCCTTTGCCGATAAACTCATCTTT.

J is TRDJ1 and V is TRDV2; 10 nucleotides match TRDD3. TCRdb carries no J gene annotation; the J gene was assigned here by matching the DNA with germline. The trim removed 0 bases at V and 0 bases at J, leaving 12 bases unmatched. The CDR3 consists of 19 residues. The V gene's germline CDR1 is GEAIGNYY and CDR2 EKD. The CDR3 protein is CACDTGSGGYPRYTDKLIF. The CDR3 DNA is TGTGCCTGTGACACCGGTAGTGGGGGATACCCCCGGTACACCGATAAACTCATCTTT.

The J gene is TRDJ3, the V gene TRDV2, with TRDD3 matching 10 bases. In the absence of a J gene in TCRdb, the DNA was matched to germline to assign it here. J gave up 0 bases and V 0 bases, and 22 bases lay outside the gene matches. Germline CDR1 and CDR2: GEAIGNYY and EKD. The CDR3 is made up of 25 amino acids. In DNA, the CDR3 is TGTGCCTGTGACACCGTGATTCGACCCCTACTGGGGGATGATACGAGCTCCTGGGACACCCGACAGATGTTTTTC. Its translation: CACDTVIRPLLGDDTSSWDTRQMFF.

This clone was seen more than once but under ten times. A much larger clone is a single base away; this may be a read error. V is TRDV2 and J is TRDJ1, with TRDD3 identical over 8 bases. The J gene was missing in TCRdb and was found by matching the end of the DNA to germline. Per germline, CDR1 GEAIGNYY and CDR2 EKD. V trimming: 1 base; J trimming: 0 bases; junction bases outside the gene matches: 12. The CDR3 length is 18 residues. The CDR3 here is CACDTWHLGEKYTDKLIF. CDR3 nucleotide sequence: TGTGCCTGTGACACTTGGCACCTGGGGGAAAAGTACACCGATAAACTCATCTTT.

The chain couples TRDV2 to TRDJ1; 9 bases are a match to TRDD3. TCRdb gives no J gene; it was assigned here by matching the DNA to germline. CDR1 is GEAIGNYY and CDR2 is EKD in the germline V gene. J lost 1 base, V lost 0 bases, and 8 bases had no gene match. The CDR3 runs to 17 residues. The CDR3 DNA sequence: TGTGCCTGTGACACCTTACTGGGGGACGCAGTCACCGATAAACTCATCTTT. It specifies CACDTLLGDAVTDKLIF.

V gene TRDV2 combines with J gene TRDJ1; a weak D match, TRDD3 (6 bases). Because TCRdb records no J gene, it was assigned here through a match of the DNA to germline. This CDR3 is 19 amino acids long. Germline-derived CDR1 and CDR2 are GEAIGNYY and EKD. The V gene lost 1 base and the J gene lost 0 bases, with 23 bases spanning the gap. The CDR3 sequence is CACDTGSGVYGLYTDKLIF. The CDR3 nucleotides are TGTGCCTGTGACACGGGTTCTGGGGTATACGGACTGTACACCGATAAACTCATCTTT.

Turning to this clone: TCRdb has a much larger clone's protein, which differs at residue 9 from the translation of this DNA, likely because of a read error; what is shown is the protein translated from the DNA. CDR3 protein: CACVLLGDADKLIF. DNA of the CDR3: TGTGCCTGCGTCTTACTGGGGGACGCCGATAAACTCATCTTT. This chain links TRDV2 with TRDJ1; 9 nucleotides line up with TRDD3. Losses at the gene ends were 7 bases for V and 3 bases for J; bases not matched to a gene: 8. Per germline, CDR1 GEAIGNYY and CDR2 EKD. This CDR3 contains 14 residues.

This chain joins TRDV2 and TRDJ1; 7 positions match TRDD3. CDR3 length: 18 amino acids. Germline V gene data show CDR1 as GEAIGNYY and CDR2 as EKD. V dropped 0 bases and J dropped 0; count of bases not matched to a gene: 12. Written as DNA, the CDR3 is TGTGCCTGTGACACCGTCCTGGGGGGTACCTTGTACACCGATAAACTCATCTTT. Amino acids: CACDTVLGGTLYTDKLIF.

In its sample, this clone was seen a few times. TCRdb's entry gives the protein of a much larger clone, which mismatches this DNA's translation at residue 13, likely from a read error; the protein reported here is translated from the DNA. Different DNA sequences within this sample yield the same CDR3. This chain links TRDV2 with TRDJ1; 8 bases are a match to TRDD3. Germline-derived CDR1 and CDR2 are GEAIGNYY and EKD. The CDR3 runs 16 residues. DNA of the CDR3: TGTGCCTGTGACACCGTTTCTCGGGATACGCCCGATAACCTCATCTTT. It translates to CACDTVSRDTPDNLIF.

The V call is TRDV2, the J call TRDJ3; 9 positions match TRDD3. The CDR3 runs to 19 residues. The trim removed 3 bases at V and 7 bases at J, leaving 15 bases unmatched. Germline V CDR1 and CDR2: GEAIGNYY, EKD. The CDR3 DNA sequence: TGTGCCTGTGACTACGTGGGGGATAATATCGGGGGCGACACCCGACAGATGTTTTTC. Amino acids: CACDYVGDNIGGDTRQMFF.

This clone came up once. The V gene is TRAV29/DV5, the J gene TRDJ1; 10 positions agree with TRDD3. In the absence of a J gene in TCRdb, the DNA was matched to germline to assign it here. Germline V gene sequence: CDR1 NSMFDY, CDR2 ISSIKDK. CDR3 length: 23 residues. V gave up 0 bases and J gave up 1 base; unmatched junction bases: 27. CDR3 in DNA: TGTGCAGCAAGCGATATGCCGCAGTTGTTCTCAAAAGGGGGATACGTCGGCACCGATAAACTCATCTTT. Its protein product is CAASDMPQLFSKGGYVGTDKLIF.

This clone is medium-sized. The J gene is TRDJ1, the V gene TRDV2, with D maybe TRDD3 (5 bases). The V end was cut by 3 bases, the J end by 1 base, with 20 bases between. The germline V gene has CDR1 GEAIGNYY and CDR2 EKD. The CDR3 is made up of 17 amino acids. The CDR3 reads CACDAVERGEGTDKLIF. DNA of the CDR3: TGTGCCTGTGACGCTGTGGAGCGAGGGGAGGGCACCGATAAACTCATCTTT.

In this sample, this clone turned up a few times. V usage is TRDV2 and J usage is TRDJ3; 12 bases are a match to TRDD3. CDR1 is GEAIGNYY, CDR2 EKD, per germline. CDR3 size: 18 residues. V was clipped by 0 bases and J by 8 bases; unmatched bases: 7. The CDR3 nucleotides read TGTGCCTGTGACACCGTACTGGGGGATACTATCCACACCCGACAGATGTTTTTC. This sequence encodes CACDTVLGDTIHTRQMFF.

The rearrangement uses TRDV2 and TRDJ1, with 12 bases matching TRDD3. This CDR3 spans 19 amino acids. V shed 1 base, J shed 0 bases, and the junction held 11 bases outside the gene matches. Germline V gene sequence: CDR1 GEAIGNYY, CDR2 EKD. The CDR3 region has the DNA TGTGCCTGTGACACTGTTTCTGGGGGATACGCTAATGACACCGATAAACTCATCTTT. Protein product: CACDTVSGGYANDTDKLIF.

There are a few counts of this clone. A much larger clone lies one base from this, so it may be a read error. As DNA, the CDR3 is TGTGCCTGTGGCACCGTTTCCGTCGAACCCCGGGATTTTATGGTCAAACTCATCTTT. It specifies CACGTVSVEPRDFMVKLIF. The chain combines TRDV2 with TRDJ1; D is perhaps TRDD3 (5 bases). This CDR3 has 19 residues. Germline CDR1 reads GEAIGNYY; CDR2 reads EKD.

A remark on this clone: TCRdb's listed protein matches a much larger clone and diverges from this DNA's translation at residue 8, likely through a read error; the protein shown comes from the DNA. The chain has TRDV2 and TRDJ1; 8 nucleotides line up with TRDD3. Since TCRdb gives no J gene, matching the DNA to germline was used here to assign it. V trimming: 3 bases; J trimming: 0 bases; junction bases outside the gene matches: 5. Germline V gene data show CDR1 as GEAIGNYY and CDR2 as EKD. The CDR3 loop spans 15 amino acids. This chain's CDR3 is CACDPWGSNTDKLIF. The CDR3 DNA sequence: TGTGCCTGTGACCCCTGGGGGAGCAACACCGATAAACTCATCTTT.

By share, this clone ranks as medium-sized. Different DNA sequences within this sample yield the same CDR3. The chain employs TRDV2 and TRDJ3; 13 bases align to TRDD3. Per the germline V gene, CDR1 is GEAIGNYY and CDR2 is EKD. The CDR3 totals 20 residues. Trimming took 1 base from V and 0 from J; bases not matched to a gene: 5. CDR3 in DNA: TGTGCCTGTGACACTGTACTGGGGGATACGAGCTCCTGGGACACCCGACAGATGTTTTTC. Its translation is CACDTVLGDTSSWDTRQMFF.

This clone is labeled as large (0.1 to 1%). The identical CDR3 is also encoded by other nucleotide sequences in the sample. V is TRDV2 and J is TRDJ3, with 9 bases identical to TRDD3. Germline V gene sequence: CDR1 GEAIGNYY, CDR2 EKD. The V gene end was trimmed by 1 base and the J gene end by 0 bases; junction bases not matched to a gene: 6. The length of the CDR3 is 19 residues. In nucleotides, the CDR3 is TGTGCCTGTGACACGTTACTGGGGGAGAGCTCCTGGGACACCCGACAGATGTTTTTC. This encodes CACDTLLGESSWDTRQMFF.

The V call is TRDV2, the J call TRDJ1; 12 bases are a match to TRDD3. Assignment of the J gene here rests on matching the DNA to germline, because TCRdb gives none. Germline CDR1 is GEAIGNYY and CDR2 is EKD. The CDR3 sequence is 22 residues long. Unmatched junction bases numbered 31, after V lost 4 bases and J lost 8 bases. DNA for the CDR3: TGTGCCTGTGATTCTATACTGGGGGATACAGACGGTAAAGGATCGCGGTTTGGCAAACTCATCTTT. Protein product: CACDSILGDTDGKGSRFGKLIF.

This chain connects TRDV2 to TRDJ1; 11 bases fit TRDD3. TCRdb does not report a J gene; here it was assigned by matching the DNA to germline references. V was pared by 1 base and J by 6 bases, with 12 bases of the junction left unmatched. Germline CDR1 is GEAIGNYY and CDR2 is EKD. The CDR3 is 17 residues long. The CDR3, as DNA: TGTGCCTGTGACACGCGACTGGGGGATAAGGGCGGGCATAAACTCATCTTT. This encodes CACDTRLGDKGGHKLIF.

This rearrangement joins TRDV2 to TRDJ1; 8 bases line up with TRDD3. The J gene comes from matching the DNA to germline here; TCRdb lacks it. With 6 bases clipped from V and 0 bases from J, the junction kept 14 bases outside the gene matches. There are 17 residues in the CDR3. CDR1 and CDR2 from the germline V gene are GEAIGNYY and EKD. In DNA, the CDR3 is TGTGCCTGTACTGAACTGGGGGTCACGCAATACACCGATAAACTCATCTTT. Protein product: CACTELGVTQYTDKLIF.

This clone was picked up a small number of times. V usage is TRDV2 and J usage is TRDJ1; TRDD3 agrees at 10 bases. Per the germline V gene, CDR1 is GEAIGNYY and CDR2 is EKD. V lost 0 bases to trimming and J lost 0 bases; unmatched junction nucleotides: 6. This CDR3 has 17 amino acids. The CDR3 sequence is CACDTLTGGFYTDKLIF. The CDR3 bases are TGTGCCTGTGACACCCTTACTGGGGGATTCTACACCGATAAACTCATCTTT.

This clone was seen just once. A much larger clone lies a single base off, so this may be a read error. The gene calls are TRDV2 and TRDJ1; 13 positions match TRDD3. The J gene comes from matching the DNA to germline here; TCRdb lacks it. CDR3 length: 25 amino acids. V lost 0 bases to trimming and J lost 0 bases; unmatched junction nucleotides: 27. Germline lookup yields CDR1 GEAIGNYY and CDR2 EKD. CDR3 DNA: TGTGCCTGTGACACCGTTCCCCCACGTTCTTGGACTGGGGGATACGAGGGAATGTACACCGATAAACTCATCTTT. Protein product: CACDTVPPRSWTGGYEGMYTDKLIF.

This clone qualifies as medium-sized (0.01 to 0.1%). The chain combines TRDV2 with TRDJ1; no clear D. Trimming stripped 0 bases from V and 3 bases from J, with 16 bases between. CDR3 length: 16 residues. CDR1 and CDR2 from the germline V gene are GEAIGNYY and EKD. Here the CDR3 DNA reads TGTGCCTGTGACACCGCTGACTCAAGGGGCCCCGATAAACTCATCTTT. Translated, it gives CACDTADSRGPDKLIF.